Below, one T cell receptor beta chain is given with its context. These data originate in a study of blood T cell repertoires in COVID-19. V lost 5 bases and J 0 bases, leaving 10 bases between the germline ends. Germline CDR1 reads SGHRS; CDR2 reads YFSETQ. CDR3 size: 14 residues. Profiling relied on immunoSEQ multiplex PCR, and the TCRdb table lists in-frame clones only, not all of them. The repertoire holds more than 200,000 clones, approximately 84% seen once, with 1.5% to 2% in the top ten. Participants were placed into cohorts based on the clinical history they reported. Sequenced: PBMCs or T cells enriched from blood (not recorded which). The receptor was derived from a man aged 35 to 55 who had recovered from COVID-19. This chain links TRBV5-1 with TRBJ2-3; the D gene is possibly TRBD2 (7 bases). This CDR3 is CASRGGLSTDTQYF. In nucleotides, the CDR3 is TGCGCCAGCAGGGGGGGGCTTAGCACAGATACGCAGTATTTT.